This T cell receptor beta chain appears in the sequencing data of a study of Graves' ophthalmopathy and Graves' hyperthyroidism. Study context: Untreated patients at initial diagnosis provided peripheral blood.

RNA served as the template for amplifying TCR beta CDR3 regions. The authors performed first-round RT-PCR with HTBI primers and then a second-round multiplex PCR. TCRdb reprocessed the multiplex PCR reads via MiXCR and lists one record per CDR3 protein. This sample has fewer than 400,000 distinct CDR3 sequences, with roughly 18% found just once. This clonotype was recorded many times. The antigen is undetermined. Moderate-to-severe activity, with CAS ≥3, NOSPECS ≥4 and duration under 3 months, characterized the donors with ophthalmopathy. General study findings and limits: A majority of expanded thyroid clonotypes exceeding 0.001 frequency were likewise present in blood. For separating ophthalmopathy from stable hyperthyroidism, a 13-signature model gave around 86% sensitivity and roughly 77% specificity.

CDR3 length equals 11 residues. The germline V gene has CDR1 MNHNS and CDR2 SASEGT. Trimming stripped 1 base from V and 3 bases from J, with 1 base between. The receptor's source is a woman aged 18-29 years with Graves' ophthalmopathy. The material sequenced was peripheral blood. V usage is TRBV6-1 and J usage is TRBJ2-7; D remains ambiguous. This chain's CDR3 is CASSEDYEQYF. The CDR3 bases are TGTGCCAGCAGTGAAGACTACGAGCAGTACTTC.